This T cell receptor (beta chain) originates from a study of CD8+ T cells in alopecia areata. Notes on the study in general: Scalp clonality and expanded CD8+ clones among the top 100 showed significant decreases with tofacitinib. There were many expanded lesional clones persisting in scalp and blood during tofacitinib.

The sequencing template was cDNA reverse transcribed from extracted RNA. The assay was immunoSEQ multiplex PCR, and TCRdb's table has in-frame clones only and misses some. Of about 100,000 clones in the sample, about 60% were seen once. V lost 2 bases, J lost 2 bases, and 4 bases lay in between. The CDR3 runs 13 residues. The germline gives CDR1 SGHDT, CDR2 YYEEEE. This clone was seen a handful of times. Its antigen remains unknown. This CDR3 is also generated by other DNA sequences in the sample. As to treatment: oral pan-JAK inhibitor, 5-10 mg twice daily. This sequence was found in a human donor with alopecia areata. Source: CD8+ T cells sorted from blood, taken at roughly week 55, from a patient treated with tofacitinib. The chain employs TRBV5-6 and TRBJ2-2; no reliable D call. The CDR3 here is CASSLGNTGELFF. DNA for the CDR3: TGTGCCAGCAGCTTAGGAAACACCGGGGAGCTGTTTTTT.